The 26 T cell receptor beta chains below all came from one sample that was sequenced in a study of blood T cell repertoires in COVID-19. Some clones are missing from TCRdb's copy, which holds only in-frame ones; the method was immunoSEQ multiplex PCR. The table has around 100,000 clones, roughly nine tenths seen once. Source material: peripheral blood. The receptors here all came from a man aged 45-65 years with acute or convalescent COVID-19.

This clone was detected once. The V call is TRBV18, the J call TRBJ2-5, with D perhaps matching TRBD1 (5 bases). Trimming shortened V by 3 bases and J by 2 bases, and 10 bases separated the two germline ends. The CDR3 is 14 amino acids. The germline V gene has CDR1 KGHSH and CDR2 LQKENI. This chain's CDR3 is CASSPTAKQETQYF. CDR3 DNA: TGTGCCAGCTCACCGACAGCTAAACAAGAGACCCAGTACTTC.

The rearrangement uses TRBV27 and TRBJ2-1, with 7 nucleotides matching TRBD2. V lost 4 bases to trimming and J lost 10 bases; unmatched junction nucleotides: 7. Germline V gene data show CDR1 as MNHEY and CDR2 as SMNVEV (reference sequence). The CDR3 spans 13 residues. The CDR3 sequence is CASSSEEGLEQFF. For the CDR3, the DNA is TGTGCCAGCAGTTCAGAGGAGGGACTAGAGCAGTTCTTC.

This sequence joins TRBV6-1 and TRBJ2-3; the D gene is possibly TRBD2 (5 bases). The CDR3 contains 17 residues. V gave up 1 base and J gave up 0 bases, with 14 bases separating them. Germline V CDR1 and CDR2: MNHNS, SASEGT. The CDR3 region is CASSEDTRVRSTDTQYF. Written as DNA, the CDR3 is TGTGCCAGCAGTGAAGATACGAGGGTGAGGAGCACAGATACGCAGTATTTT.

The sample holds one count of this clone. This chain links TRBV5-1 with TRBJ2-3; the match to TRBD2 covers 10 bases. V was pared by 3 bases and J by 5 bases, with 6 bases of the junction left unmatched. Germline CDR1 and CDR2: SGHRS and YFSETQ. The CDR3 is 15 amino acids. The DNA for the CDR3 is TGCGCCAGCAGCTCACTAGCGGGAAGGGGAGATACGCAGTATTTT. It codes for CASSSLAGRGDTQYF. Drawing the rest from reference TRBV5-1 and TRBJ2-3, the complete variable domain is KAGVTQTPRYLIKTRGQQVTLSCSPISGHRSVSWYQQTPGQGLQFLFEYFSETQRNKGNFPGRFSGRQFSNSRSEMNVSTLELGDSALYLCASSSLAGRGDTQYFGPGTRLTVL.

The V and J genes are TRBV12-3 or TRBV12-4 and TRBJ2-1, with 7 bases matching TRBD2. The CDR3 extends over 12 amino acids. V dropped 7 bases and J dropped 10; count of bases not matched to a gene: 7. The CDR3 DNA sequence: TGTGCCAGCAAATCCCTACTAGCGGAGCAGTTCTTC. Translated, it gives CASKSLLAEQFF.

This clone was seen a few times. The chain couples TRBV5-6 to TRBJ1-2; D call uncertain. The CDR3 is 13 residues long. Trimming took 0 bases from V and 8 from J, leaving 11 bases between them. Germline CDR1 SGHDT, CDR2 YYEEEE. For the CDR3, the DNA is TGTGCCAGCAGCTTGGTTGGCCCCTGGGGCTACACCTTC. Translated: CASSLVGPWGYTF.

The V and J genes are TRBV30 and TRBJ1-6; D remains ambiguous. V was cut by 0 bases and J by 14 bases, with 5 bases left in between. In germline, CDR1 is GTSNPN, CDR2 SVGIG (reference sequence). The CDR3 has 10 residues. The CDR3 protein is CAWSVEALHF. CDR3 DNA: TGTGCCTGGAGTGTCGAGGCCCTCCACTTT.

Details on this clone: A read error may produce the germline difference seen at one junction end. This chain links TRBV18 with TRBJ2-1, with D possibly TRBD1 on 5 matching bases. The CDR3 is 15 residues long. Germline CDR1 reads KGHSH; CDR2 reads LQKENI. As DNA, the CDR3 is TGTGCCAGCATCACCGATAGGCAGGGCAACAATAAGCAGTTCTTC. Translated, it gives CASITDRQGNNKQFF.

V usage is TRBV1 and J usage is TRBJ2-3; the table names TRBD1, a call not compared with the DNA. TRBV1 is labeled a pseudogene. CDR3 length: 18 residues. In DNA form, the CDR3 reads TGCACCAGCAGCCAAGCCCCGCACTCAGCAGGGAACTCAGATACGCAGTATTTT. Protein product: CTSSQAPHSAGNSDTQYF.

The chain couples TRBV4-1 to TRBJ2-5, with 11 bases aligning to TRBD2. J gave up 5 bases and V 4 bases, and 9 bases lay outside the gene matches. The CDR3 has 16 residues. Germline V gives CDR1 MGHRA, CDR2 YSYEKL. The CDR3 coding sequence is TGCGCCAGCAGCCCGAGGACTAGCGGGTTGAGCGAGACCCAGTACTTC. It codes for CASSPRTSGLSETQYF.

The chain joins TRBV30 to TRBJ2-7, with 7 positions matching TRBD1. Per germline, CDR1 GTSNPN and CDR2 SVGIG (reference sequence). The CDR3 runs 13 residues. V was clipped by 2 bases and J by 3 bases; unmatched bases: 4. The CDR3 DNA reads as TGTGCCTGGAGTAGGGACAGCGACTACGAGCAGTACTTC. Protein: CAWSRDSDYEQYF. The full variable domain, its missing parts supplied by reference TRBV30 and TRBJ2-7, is SQTIHQWPATLVQPVGSPLSLECTVEGTSNPNLYWYRQAAGRGLQLLFYSVGIGQISSEVPQNLSASRPQDRQFILSSKKLLLSDSGFYLCAWSRDSDYEQYFGPGTRLTVT.

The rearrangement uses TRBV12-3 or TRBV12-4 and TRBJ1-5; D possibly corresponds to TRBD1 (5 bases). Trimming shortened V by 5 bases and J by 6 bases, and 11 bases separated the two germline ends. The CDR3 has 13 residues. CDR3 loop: CASSIIGVQPQHF. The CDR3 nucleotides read TGTGCCAGCAGTATAATAGGGGTTCAGCCCCAGCATTTT.

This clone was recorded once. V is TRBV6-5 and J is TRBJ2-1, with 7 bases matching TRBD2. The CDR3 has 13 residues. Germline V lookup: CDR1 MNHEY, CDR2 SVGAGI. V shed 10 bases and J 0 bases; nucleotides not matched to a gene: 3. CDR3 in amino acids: CATERGSYNEQFF. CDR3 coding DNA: TGTGCCACGGAGCGGGGCTCCTACAATGAGCAGTTCTTC.

The CDR3: CASSLSRYEQYF. In nucleotides, the CDR3 is TGTGCCAGCAGCCTTTCCAGGTACGAGCAGTACTTC. The V call is TRBV11-3, the J call TRBJ2-7, with D hard to call. CDR3 length equals 12 residues. Between the trimmed V and J ends, which lost 5 bases and 4 bases, there was a span of 9 bases. Germline values: CDR1 SGHNT, CDR2 YENEEA.

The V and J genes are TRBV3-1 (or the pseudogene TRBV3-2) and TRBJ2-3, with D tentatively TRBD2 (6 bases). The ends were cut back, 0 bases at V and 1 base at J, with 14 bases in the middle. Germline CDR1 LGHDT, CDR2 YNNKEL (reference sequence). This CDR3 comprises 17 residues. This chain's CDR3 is CASSQDLGTGGTDTQYF. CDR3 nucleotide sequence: TGTGCCAGCAGCCAAGATCTCGGGACGGGGGGCACAGATACGCAGTATTTT.

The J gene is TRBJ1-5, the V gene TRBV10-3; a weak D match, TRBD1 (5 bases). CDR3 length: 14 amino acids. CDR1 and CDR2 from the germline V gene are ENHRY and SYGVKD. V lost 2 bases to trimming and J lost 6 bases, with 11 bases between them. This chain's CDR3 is CAISEETVSQPQHF. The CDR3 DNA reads TGTGCCATCAGTGAGGAGACAGTGAGTCAGCCCCAGCATTTT.

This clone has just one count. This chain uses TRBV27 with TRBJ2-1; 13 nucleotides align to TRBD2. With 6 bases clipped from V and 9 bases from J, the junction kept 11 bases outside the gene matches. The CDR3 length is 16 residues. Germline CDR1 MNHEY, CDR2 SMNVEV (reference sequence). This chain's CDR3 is CASSRTSGSYVGEQFF. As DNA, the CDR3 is TGTGCCAGCAGCCGGACTAGCGGGAGCTATGTGGGTGAGCAGTTCTTC.

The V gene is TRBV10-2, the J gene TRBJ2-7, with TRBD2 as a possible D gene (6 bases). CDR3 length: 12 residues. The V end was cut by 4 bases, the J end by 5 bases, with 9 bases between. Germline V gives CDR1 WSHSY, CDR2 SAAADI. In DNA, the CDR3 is TGCGCCAGCAGTGCGACTAGTAACGAGCAGTACTTC. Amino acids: CASSATSNEQYF.

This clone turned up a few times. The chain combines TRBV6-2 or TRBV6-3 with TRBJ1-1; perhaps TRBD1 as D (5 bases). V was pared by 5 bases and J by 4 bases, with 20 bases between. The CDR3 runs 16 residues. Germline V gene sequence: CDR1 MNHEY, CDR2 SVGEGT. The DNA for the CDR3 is TGTGCCAGCAGTCAGGGTCCGCCTCGTATGGGCACTGAAGCTTTCTTT. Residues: CASSQGPPRMGTEAFF.

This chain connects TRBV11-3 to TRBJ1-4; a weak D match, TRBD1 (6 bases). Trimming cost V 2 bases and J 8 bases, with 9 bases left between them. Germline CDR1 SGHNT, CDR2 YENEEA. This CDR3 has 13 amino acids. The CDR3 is CASSLQGTEKLFF. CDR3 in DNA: TGTGCCAGCAGCTTACAGGGGACGGAAAAACTGTTTTTT. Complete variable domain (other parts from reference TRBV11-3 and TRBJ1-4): EAGVVQSPRYKIIEKKQPVAFWCNPISGHNTLYWYLQNLGQGPELLIRYENEEAVDDSQLPKDRFSAERLKGVDSTLKIQPAELGDSAVYLCASSLQGTEKLFFGSGTQLSVL.

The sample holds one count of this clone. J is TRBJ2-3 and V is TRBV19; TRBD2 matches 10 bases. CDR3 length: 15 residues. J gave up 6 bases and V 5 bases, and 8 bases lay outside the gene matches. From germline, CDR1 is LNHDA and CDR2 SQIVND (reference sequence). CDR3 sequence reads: CASSWPSGSLDTQYF. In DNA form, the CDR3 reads TGTGCCAGTAGTTGGCCTAGCGGGAGTCTCGATACGCAGTATTTT.

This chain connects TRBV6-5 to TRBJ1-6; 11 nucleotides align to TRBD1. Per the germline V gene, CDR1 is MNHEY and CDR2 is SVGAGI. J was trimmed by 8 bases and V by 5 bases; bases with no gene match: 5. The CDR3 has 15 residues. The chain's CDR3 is CASSPPGQGDSPLHF. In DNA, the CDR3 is TGTGCCAGCAGTCCGCCGGGACAGGGGGATTCACCCCTCCACTTT.

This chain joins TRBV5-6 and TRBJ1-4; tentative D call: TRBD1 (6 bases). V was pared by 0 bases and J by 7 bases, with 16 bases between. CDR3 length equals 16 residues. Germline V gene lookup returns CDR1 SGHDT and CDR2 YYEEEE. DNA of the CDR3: TGTGCCAGCAGCTTGGTCCCCTCTACAGGGAGTGAAAAACTGTTTTTT. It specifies CASSLVPSTGSEKLFF.

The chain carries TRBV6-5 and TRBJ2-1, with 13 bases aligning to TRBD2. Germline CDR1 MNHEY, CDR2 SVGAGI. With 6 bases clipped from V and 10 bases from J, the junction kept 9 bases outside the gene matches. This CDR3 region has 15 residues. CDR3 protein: CASRRGLAGAWEQFF. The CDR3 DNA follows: TGTGCCAGCAGACGAGGACTAGCGGGAGCTTGGGAGCAGTTCTTC.

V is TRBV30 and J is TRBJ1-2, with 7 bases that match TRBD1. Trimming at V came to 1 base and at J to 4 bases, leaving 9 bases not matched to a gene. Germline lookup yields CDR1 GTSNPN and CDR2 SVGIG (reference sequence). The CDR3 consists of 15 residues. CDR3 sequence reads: CAWSGDDRVSYGYTF. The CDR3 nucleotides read TGTGCCTGGAGTGGCGATGACAGGGTATCCTATGGCTACACCTTC.

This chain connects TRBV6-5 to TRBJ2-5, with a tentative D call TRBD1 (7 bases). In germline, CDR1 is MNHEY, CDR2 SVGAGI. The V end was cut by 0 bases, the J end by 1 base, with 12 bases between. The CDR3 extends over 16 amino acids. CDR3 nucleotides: TGTGCCAGCAGTTACTCGGCAGGGGGGTTCCAAGAGACCCAGTACTTC. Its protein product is CASSYSAGGFQETQYF.